These 15 T cell receptor beta chains came from one sample sequenced in a study of identical twins. TCRdb used MiXCR to reprocess the 5' RACE reads, holding one entry per CDR3 protein. The table has more than 400,000 distinct CDR3 sequences, roughly 15% seen once. The same sample was also used in a study of yellow fever vaccine responses in identical twins.

Sequenced: CD4+ T cells sorted from blood. These receptors came from a woman aged 18 to 35 in good health.

This clonotype was recorded a few times. The genes are TRBV5-6 and TRBJ2-2; TRBD1 matches at 9 bases. Trimming took 2 bases from V and 6 from J; bases not matched to a gene: 11. CDR1 and CDR2 (germline): SGHDT, YYEEEE. This CDR3 comprises 17 residues. The CDR3 DNA follows: TGTGCCAGCAGCTTTCGAACAGGGGGCAATATTCCCGGGGAGCTGTTTTTT. Translated, it gives CASSFRTGGNIPGELFF.

This clonotype was observed a handful of times. This sequence joins TRBV5-6 and TRBJ2-1, with a tentative D call TRBD1 (5 bases). The CDR3 covers 19 residues. Deletions cut 0 bases from V and 0 bases from J, with 19 bases between. Looked up from germline, CDR1 is SGHDT and CDR2 is YYEEEE. CDR3 sequence reads: CASSLARSRVRSSYNEQFF. DNA of the CDR3: TGTGCCAGCAGCTTGGCGAGGAGCAGGGTGAGAAGCTCCTACAATGAGCAGTTCTTC.

This clonotype was detected many times. The J gene is TRBJ2-7, the V gene TRBV12-3 or TRBV12-4; D may match TRBD1 or TRBD2 (5 bases each). The CDR3 is 14 amino acids. V lost 6 bases and J 3 bases, leaving 15 bases between the germline ends. The CDR3 is CASSPSGDHYEQYF. The DNA for the CDR3 is TGTGCCAGCAGCCCCTCCGGGGACCACTACGAGCAGTACTTC.

The gene calls are TRBV18 and TRBJ2-7; 11 bases line up with TRBD1. CDR1 and CDR2 from the germline V gene are KGHSH and LQKENI. The CDR3 is made up of 17 amino acids. J lost 6 bases, V lost 4 bases, and 14 bases had no gene match. CDR3 DNA: TGTGCCAGCTCACTGGGGAATACCGGGACAGGGGGTCGCGAGCAGTACGTC. It is translated as CASSLGNTGTGGREQYV.

This clonotype came up a few times. This chain links TRBV24-1 with TRBJ2-2; D not certain. Germline V CDR1 and CDR2: KGHDR, SFDVKD. Trimming took 5 bases from V and 1 from J, leaving 7 bases between them. This CDR3 region has 14 residues. The CDR3 DNA sequence: TGTGCCACCAGTGGGCAGGAGAACACCGGGGAGCTGTTTTTT. The encoded protein is CATSGQENTGELFF.

This clonotype has more than one count but fewer than ten. The V call is TRBV7-8, the J call TRBJ1-1; D is ambiguous. Between the trimmed V and J ends, which lost 3 bases and 0 bases, there was a span of 11 bases. The germline gives CDR1 SGHVS, CDR2 FQNEAQ. The CDR3 covers 15 residues. CDR3 loop: CASSFSRVMNTEAFF. Here the CDR3 DNA reads TGTGCCAGCAGCTTTAGTAGGGTAATGAACACTGAAGCTTTCTTT.

The chain recombines TRBV6-1 with TRBJ1-5; maybe TRBD1 (5 bases). Germline CDR1 MNHNS, CDR2 SASEGT. The ends were cut back, 5 bases at V and 6 bases at J, with 17 bases in the middle. The CDR3 is 15 residues long. CDR3 region: CASSTQGVGSQPQHF. DNA for the CDR3: TGTGCCAGCAGTACCCAGGGTGTGGGAAGTCAGCCCCAGCATTTT.

A few counts support this clonotype. The rearrangement links TRBV4-1 to TRBJ2-7, with D possibly TRBD1 on 5 matching bases. This CDR3 has 14 amino acids. Trimming removed 4 bases from V and 7 bases from J, with 17 bases in between. Germline V CDR1 and CDR2: MGHRA, YSYEKL. The CDR3 here is CASSPAFGAGEQYV. The CDR3 DNA follows: TGCGCCAGCAGCCCAGCGTTTGGGGCCGGGGAGCAGTACGTC.

This clonotype was seen a handful of times. This sequence joins TRBV12-3 or TRBV12-4 and TRBJ2-5, with D possibly TRBD1 on 6 matching bases. Trimming removed 5 bases at V and 4 bases at J, with 17 bases between. The CDR3 is 15 amino acids. CDR3 sequence: CASSPTDRRIETQYF. The CDR3 nucleotides are TGTGCCAGCAGTCCCACGGACAGAAGAATAGAGACCCAGTACTTC.

This clonotype was detected a few times. CDR3 amino acids: CASSQDFGTGSTDTQYF. The DNA for the CDR3 is TGTGCCAGCAGCCAAGATTTTGGGACAGGAAGCACAGATACGCAGTATTTT. J is TRBJ2-3 and V is TRBV14; TRBD1 matches at 8 bases. CDR3 length equals 17 residues. Unmatched junction bases numbered 5, after V lost 0 bases and J lost 0 bases. Germline V CDR1 and CDR2: SGHDN, FVKESK. Together with reference TRBV14 and TRBJ2-3, the CDR3 gives the full variable domain: EAGVTQFPSHSVIEKGQTVTLRCDPISGHDNLYWYRRVMGKEIKFLLHFVKESKQDESGMPNNRFLAERTGGTYSTLKVQPAELEDSGVYFCASSQDFGTGSTDTQYFGPGTRLTVL.

The V gene is TRBV10-3, the J gene TRBJ2-5; 8 positions match TRBD2. The germline CDR1 and CDR2 sequences are ENHRY and SYGVKD. The CDR3 extends over 14 amino acids. Trimming cost V 4 bases and J 1 base; bases outside gene matches: 2. For the CDR3, the DNA is TGTGCCATCAGTGGAGCGGGAGTCCAAGAGACCCAGTACTTC. Translated: CAISGAGVQETQYF.

A few counts support this clonotype. CDR3 region: CASSFGTSGPSYEQYF. In DNA, the CDR3 is TGTGCCAGCAGCTTCGGTACTAGCGGGCCCTCCTACGAGCAGTACTTC. The chain is built from TRBV7-9 and TRBJ2-7; TRBD2 aligns across 9 bases. This CDR3 has 16 amino acids. J lost 0 bases, V lost 3 bases, and 6 bases had no gene match. Germline V CDR1 and CDR2: SEHNR, FQNEAQ (reference sequence).

This clonotype came up a few times. V and J are TRBV11-2 and TRBJ1-6; D unresolved. The CDR3 has 15 residues. Trimming left V 1 base short and J 10 bases short, with 14 bases between. Germline-derived CDR1 and CDR2 are SGHAT and FQNNGV. CDR3 protein: CASSLGEGPGSPLHF. In DNA form, the CDR3 reads TGTGCCAGCAGCTTAGGAGAGGGTCCCGGATCACCCCTCCACTTT. Together with reference TRBV11-2 and TRBJ1-6, the CDR3 gives the full variable domain: EAGVAQSPRYKIIEKRQSVAFWCNPISGHATLYWYQQILGQGPKLLIQFQNNGVVDDSQLPKDRFSAERLKGVDSTLKIQPAKLEDSAVYLCASSLGEGPGSPLHFGNGTRLTVT.

This clonotype was seen a handful of times. The gene calls are TRBV5-1 and TRBJ2-2; 7 bases are shared with TRBD1. The CDR3 has 15 residues. Per germline, CDR1 SGHRS and CDR2 YFSETQ. Trimming took 4 bases from V and 0 from J; bases not matched to a gene: 3. CDR3 loop: CASSRDRANTGELFF. As DNA, the CDR3 is TGCGCCAGCAGCCGAGACAGGGCGAACACCGGGGAGCTGTTTTTT.

This clonotype showed up just a few times. This chain connects TRBV5-1 to TRBJ2-5; 8 positions agree with TRBD1. Per germline, CDR1 SGHRS and CDR2 YFSETQ. The CDR3 totals 15 residues. The V gene end was trimmed by 4 bases and the J gene end by 4 bases; junction bases not matched to a gene: 9. The CDR3 DNA reads TGCGCCAGCAGCGTCGGGACAGGTAGTGGAGAGACCCAGTACTTC. Translating it yields CASSVGTGSGETQYF.